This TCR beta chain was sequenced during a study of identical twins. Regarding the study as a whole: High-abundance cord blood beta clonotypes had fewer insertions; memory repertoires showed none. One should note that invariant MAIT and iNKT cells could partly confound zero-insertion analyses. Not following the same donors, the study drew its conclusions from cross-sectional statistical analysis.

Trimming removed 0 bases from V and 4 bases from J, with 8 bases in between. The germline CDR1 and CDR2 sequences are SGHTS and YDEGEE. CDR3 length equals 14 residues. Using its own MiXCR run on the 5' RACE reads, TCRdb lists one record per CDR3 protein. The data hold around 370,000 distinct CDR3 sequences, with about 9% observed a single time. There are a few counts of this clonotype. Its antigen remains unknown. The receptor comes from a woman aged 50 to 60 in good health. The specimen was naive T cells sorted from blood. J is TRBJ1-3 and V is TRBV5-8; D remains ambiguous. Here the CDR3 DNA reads TGTGCCAGCAGCTTGGAGGCACGGGGAAACACCATATATTTT. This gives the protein CASSLEARGNTIYF.